Listed here are 29 T cell receptor beta chains from one sample, sequenced in a study of cytomegalovirus exposure and HLA in healthy donors. Profiled with immunoSEQ multiplex PCR; TCRdb holds only in-frame clones, not every one. The table shows around 130,000 clones, with roughly 84% occurring only once. Sequenced material: PBMCs. Source of these receptors: a woman aged 30 to 39 in good health and CMV-seronegative.

This chain joins TRBV9 and TRBJ1-3, with 11 bases identical to TRBD1. The CDR3 has 15 amino acids. With V trimmed by 4 bases and J by 8 bases, 8 bases remained unmatched. Germline V gene sequence: CDR1 SGDLS, CDR2 YYNGEE. CDR3 nucleotide sequence: TGTGCCAGCAGCACCCGGGACAGGGGGTCGGACACCATATATTTT. This codes for CASSTRDRGSDTIYF.

This sequence joins TRBV12-1 and TRBJ2-4; TRBD2, the table's D call, was not compared with the DNA. TRBV12-1 is listed as a pseudogene. CDR3 length equals 14 residues. The CDR3 here is CASSPRGAKNIQYF. Here the CDR3 DNA reads TGTGCCAGCAGCCCCCGGGGAGCCAAAAACATTCAGTACTTC.

The V and J genes are TRBV13 and TRBJ2-1; D is perhaps TRBD2 (5 bases). The CDR3 is 15 amino acids. Germline V gene lookup returns CDR1 PRHDT and CDR2 FYEKMQ (reference sequence). The ends were cut back, 5 bases at V and 6 bases at J, with 17 bases in the middle. CDR3 sequence reads: CASSPTGIDRNEQFF. As DNA, the CDR3 is TGTGCCAGCAGCCCGACGGGAATAGACCGCAATGAGCAGTTCTTC. The full variable domain, rest sourced from reference TRBV13 and TRBJ2-1, is AAGVIQSPRHLIKEKRETATLKCYPIPRHDTVYWYQQGPGQDPQFLISFYEKMQSDKGSIPDRFSAQQFSDYHSELNMSSLELGDSALYFCASSPTGIDRNEQFFGPGTRLTVL.

This clone was recorded only once. The genes are TRBV13 and TRBJ1-3; TRBD1 aligns across 9 bases. The CDR3 sequence is 15 residues long. The V gene end was trimmed by 5 bases and the J gene end by 2 bases; junction bases not matched to a gene: 4. Per germline, CDR1 PRHDT and CDR2 FYEKMQ (reference sequence). The CDR3 loop reads CASSPGTGPGNTIYF. In DNA form, the CDR3 reads TGTGCCAGCAGCCCCGGGACAGGGCCTGGAAACACCATATATTTT.

The V gene is TRBV6-6, the J gene TRBJ2-7; TRBD2 aligns across 8 bases. The ends lost 6 bases at V and 5 bases at J; junction bases unmatched: 9. In germline, CDR1 is MNHNY, CDR2 SVGAGI (reference sequence). The CDR3 is made up of 14 amino acids. CDR3: CASRAGAGGHEQYF. The CDR3 DNA follows: TGTGCCAGCAGGGCAGGGGCGGGGGGCCACGAGCAGTACTTC.

This sequence joins TRBV2 and TRBJ1-2; D is undetermined. V was shortened by 7 bases and J by 5 bases, with 20 bases between the two germline ends. The CDR3 is 15 amino acids. Germline V gives CDR1 SNHLY, CDR2 FYNNEI. Written as DNA, the CDR3 is TGTGCCAGCACCCGAGGCTCCAGTTCGGGGTATGGCTACACCTTC. Translating it yields CASTRGSSSGYGYTF.

The chain has TRBV20-1 and TRBJ2-3, with no clear D. V was clipped by 1 base and J by 7 bases, with 6 bases between them. The CDR3 runs to 11 residues. CDR1 is DFQATT, CDR2 SNEGSKA, per germline (reference sequence). CDR3 residues: CSARAPNTQYF. The CDR3 nucleotides read TGCAGTGCTAGAGCCCCCAATACGCAGTATTTT.

The gene calls are TRBV5-6 and TRBJ2-5; 9 positions agree with TRBD1. V gave up 2 bases and J gave up 5 bases; unmatched junction bases: 4. The CDR3 is 14 residues long. From germline, CDR1 is SGHDT and CDR2 YYEEEE. The CDR3 loop is CASSFTGGAETQYF. In DNA, the CDR3 is TGTGCCAGCAGCTTCACAGGGGGCGCGGAGACCCAGTACTTC.

There are a few counts of this clone. V usage is TRBV10-3 and J usage is TRBJ1-3; D is undetermined. V lost 6 bases, J lost 1 base, and 13 bases lay in between. Germline CDR1 and CDR2: ENHRY and SYGVKD. CDR3 length: 15 amino acids. CDR3 sequence: CAIRSPRGSGNTIYF. The CDR3 DNA follows: TGTGCCATCAGGAGTCCTCGGGGATCTGGAAACACCATATATTTT.

This clone was counted a single time. The V call is TRBV5-6, the J call TRBJ2-3; 9 positions match TRBD2. This CDR3 has 15 amino acids. The junction had 4 bases not matched to a gene; V was cut back by 4 bases and J by 1 base. Germline CDR1 is SGHDT and CDR2 is YYEEEE. The chain's CDR3 is CASSPAGGRTDTQYF. The CDR3 nucleotides are TGTGCCAGCAGCCCAGCGGGGGGCCGCACAGATACGCAGTATTTT.

The V gene is TRBV5-1, the J gene TRBJ1-1; the D is unclear. The CDR3 is 12 residues long. Trimming stripped 4 bases from V and 10 bases from J, with 14 bases between. Germline CDR1 reads SGHRS; CDR2 reads YFSETQ. CDR3 in DNA: TGCGCCAGCAGCACTACGGGGATCGGAGCTTTCTTT. Its protein is CASSTTGIGAFF.

The chain has TRBV5-4 and TRBJ2-5, with TRBD2 matching over 8 bases. V was clipped by 0 bases and J by 4 bases; unmatched bases: 8. The CDR3 length is 16 residues. Looked up from germline, CDR1 is SGHNT and CDR2 is YYREEE (reference sequence). For the CDR3, the DNA is TGTGCCAGCAGCTTGGGGAGCGGGGGCCAAACAGAGACCCAGTACTTC. As protein: CASSLGSGGQTETQYF. Using reference TRBV5-4 and TRBJ2-5 for the parts outside the CDR3, the full variable domain is ETGVTQSPTHLIKTRGQQVTLRCSSQSGHNTVSWYQQALGQGPQFIFQYYREEENGRGNFPPRFSGLQFPNYSSELNVNALELDDSALYLCASSLGSGGQTETQYFGPGTRLLVL.

This clone was counted once. The chain combines TRBV7-2 with TRBJ2-1; the match to TRBD1 covers 10 bases. Germline V gives CDR1 SGHTA, CDR2 FQGNSA. This CDR3 contains 16 residues. Trimming cost V 7 bases and J 10 bases; bases outside gene matches: 16. The CDR3 DNA is TGTGCCAGCACCTTTAGAGGGCGGACAGGGGGACGCGAGCAGTTCTTC. It translates to CASTFRGRTGGREQFF.

This clone was found a few times. This rearrangement joins TRBV6-5 to TRBJ2-5, with TRBD2 as a possible D gene (6 bases). Germline V CDR1 and CDR2: MNHEY, SVGAGI. The CDR3 spans 11 residues. Trimming left V 8 bases short and J 4 bases short, with 8 bases between. CDR3 region: CASLRGETQYF. CDR3 DNA sequence: TGTGCCAGCTTGCGGGGAGAGACCCAGTACTTC.

The CDR3 loop is CASSPGLSSYEQYF. In nucleotides, the CDR3 is TGTGCCAGCAGCCCCGGACTTTCCTCCTACGAGCAGTACTTC. The chain has TRBV7-2 and TRBJ2-7, with D maybe TRBD2 (5 bases). V was pared by 5 bases and J by 0 bases, with 11 bases between. The CDR3 spans 14 residues. Germline-derived CDR1 and CDR2 are SGHTA and FQGNSA.

The rearrangement uses TRBV30 and TRBJ2-2; 11 bases are shared with TRBD2. The germline V gene has CDR1 GTSNPN and CDR2 SVGIG (reference sequence). The ends lost 3 bases at V and 7 bases at J; junction bases unmatched: 7. This CDR3 spans 15 amino acids. This chain's CDR3 is CAWSVAGGPVGELFF. In DNA, the CDR3 is TGTGCCTGGAGCGTAGCGGGGGGGCCGGTCGGGGAGCTGTTTTTT.

CDR3 DNA sequence: TGTGCCAGTAGTGACCTAGCGGGGCGGGGGGAGACCCAGTACTTC. Translating gives CASSDLAGRGETQYF. This chain connects TRBV19 to TRBJ2-5; TRBD2 matches 9 bases. V was pared by 5 bases and J by 5 bases, with 9 bases of the junction left unmatched. Per the germline V gene, CDR1 is LNHDA and CDR2 is SQIVND (reference sequence). The CDR3 runs to 15 residues. The full variable domain, in which reference TRBV19 and TRBJ2-5 provide the parts outside the CDR3, is DGGITQSPKYLFRKEGQNVTLSCEQNLNHDAMYWYRQDPGQGLRLIYYSQIVNDFQKGDIAEGYSVSREKKESFPLTVTSAQKNPTAFYLCASSDLAGRGETQYFGPGTRLLVL.

The chain couples TRBV10-3 to TRBJ2-1; no reliable D call. CDR3 length: 16 amino acids. CDR1 and CDR2 (germline): ENHRY, SYGVKD. V lost 6 bases and J lost 0, with 15 bases in between. CDR3 loop: CAISPLTQSSYNEQFF. CDR3 nucleotides: TGTGCCATCAGCCCTCTCACACAGAGCTCCTACAATGAGCAGTTCTTC.

The chain joins TRBV7-9 to TRBJ1-2; 9 bases are a match to TRBD1. The CDR3 spans 15 residues. From germline, CDR1 is SEHNR and CDR2 FQNEAQ (reference sequence). Germline trimming cut 5 bases from V and 8 bases from J; bases unmatched to any gene: 12. The CDR3: CASSHFGTGLQGYTF. The CDR3 nucleotides are TGTGCCAGCAGCCATTTCGGGACAGGGCTACAAGGCTACACCTTC.

The CDR3 coding sequence is TGTGCCAGCTCACCTTCTCAGGACACAGATACGCAGTATTTT. It yields the protein CASSPSQDTDTQYF. This sequence joins TRBV18 and TRBJ2-3, with D hard to call. This CDR3 has 14 amino acids. V lost 3 bases to trimming and J lost 2 bases, with 9 bases between them. Germline assignment: CDR1 KGHSH and CDR2 LQKENI.

Only a few counts were recorded for this clone. This chain links TRBV7-2 with TRBJ2-5; 13 bases match TRBD2. CDR1 is SGHTA and CDR2 is FQGNSA in the germline V gene. This CDR3 spans 17 amino acids. V gave up 1 base and J gave up 4 bases; unmatched junction bases: 6. CDR3 loop: CASSLVTSGGGRETQYF. The CDR3 coding sequence is TGTGCCAGCAGCTTAGTTACTAGCGGGGGGGGTAGAGAGACCCAGTACTTC.

The J gene is TRBJ2-7, the V gene TRBV2, with TRBD1 as a possible D gene (5 bases). The CDR3 contains 12 residues. CDR1 and CDR2 from the germline V gene are SNHLY and FYNNEI. Trimming took off 5 bases at V and 4 bases at J, with 9 bases between the two ends. CDR3 sequence (DNA): TGTGCCAGCAGTTTCAGGGAATACGAGCAGTACTTC. Its translation: CASSFREYEQYF. The complete variable domain, with remaining parts taken from reference TRBV2 and TRBJ2-7, reads EPEVTQTPSHQVTQMGQEVILRCVPISNHLYFYWYRQILGQKVEFLVSFYNNEISEKSEIFDDQFSVERPDGSNFTLKIRSTKLEDSAMYFCASSFREYEQYFGPGTRLTVT.

This chain links TRBV7-8 with TRBJ1-2; D unclear. This CDR3 has 15 amino acids. Germline-derived CDR1 and CDR2 are SGHVS and FQNEAQ. V was clipped by 5 bases and J by 7 bases, with 20 bases between them. CDR3 region: CASSAIGGSGGGYTF. The CDR3 DNA follows: TGTGCCAGCAGCGCCATCGGTGGCTCGGGAGGTGGCTACACCTTC.

V usage is TRBV5-8 and J usage is TRBJ2-2, with 9 bases that match TRBD1. Germline V lookup: CDR1 SGHTS, CDR2 YDEGEE. The CDR3 loop spans 15 amino acids. V dropped 3 bases and J dropped 5; count of bases not matched to a gene: 5. This chain's CDR3 is CASSSGQGWTGELFF. The CDR3 region has the DNA TGTGCCAGCAGCTCCGGACAGGGGTGGACCGGGGAGCTGTTTTTT.

The chain recombines TRBV5-6 with TRBJ2-3; 12 bases fit TRBD2. With V trimmed by 2 bases and J by 4 bases, 2 bases remained unmatched. Germline V gene sequence: CDR1 SGHDT, CDR2 YYEEEE. This CDR3 spans 15 amino acids. CDR3 in amino acids: CASSLLAGGPDTQYF. Here the CDR3 DNA reads TGTGCCAGCAGCTTACTAGCGGGGGGACCAGATACGCAGTATTTT.

The chain uses TRBV13 and TRBJ2-3; 7 nucleotides match TRBD1. The CDR3 has 13 residues. The germline V gene encodes CDR1 PRHDT and CDR2 FYEKMQ (reference sequence). Trimming removed 4 bases from V and 7 bases from J; junction bases left unmatched: 5. The CDR3: CASSSDRVNTQYF. The CDR3, as DNA: TGTGCCAGCAGCTCCGACAGGGTGAATACGCAGTATTTT.

V is TRBV4-1 and J is TRBJ2-1; D might be TRBD2 (7 bases). This CDR3 region has 16 residues. With 4 bases removed from V and 2 bases from J, the gap between germline ends came to 15 bases. CDR1 is MGHRA, CDR2 YSYEKL, per germline. CDR3 sequence: CASSLLRGGPYNEQFF. The CDR3 DNA is TGCGCCAGCAGCCTTCTAAGGGGGGGCCCCTACAATGAGCAGTTCTTC.

This chain connects TRBV7-3 to TRBJ1-1, with TRBD1 matching 8 bases. The J segment lost 0 bases and the V segment lost 5 bases, leaving 5 bases of the junction unmatched. The length of the CDR3 is 15 residues. The V gene's germline CDR1 is SGHTA and CDR2 FQGTGA. The CDR3 here is CASSQTDRVNTEAFF. CDR3 nucleotides: TGTGCCAGCAGCCAGACGGACAGGGTGAACACTGAAGCTTTCTTT.

J is TRBJ2-5 and V is TRBV5-8; no firm D call. The CDR3 runs to 17 residues. CDR1 SGHTS and CDR2 YDEGEE come from the germline V gene. V lost 0 bases, J lost 1 base, and 16 bases lay in between. CDR3 amino acids: CASSLGSVWQSQETQYF. CDR3 nucleotides: TGTGCCAGCAGCTTGGGGAGCGTCTGGCAGAGCCAAGAGACCCAGTACTTC.